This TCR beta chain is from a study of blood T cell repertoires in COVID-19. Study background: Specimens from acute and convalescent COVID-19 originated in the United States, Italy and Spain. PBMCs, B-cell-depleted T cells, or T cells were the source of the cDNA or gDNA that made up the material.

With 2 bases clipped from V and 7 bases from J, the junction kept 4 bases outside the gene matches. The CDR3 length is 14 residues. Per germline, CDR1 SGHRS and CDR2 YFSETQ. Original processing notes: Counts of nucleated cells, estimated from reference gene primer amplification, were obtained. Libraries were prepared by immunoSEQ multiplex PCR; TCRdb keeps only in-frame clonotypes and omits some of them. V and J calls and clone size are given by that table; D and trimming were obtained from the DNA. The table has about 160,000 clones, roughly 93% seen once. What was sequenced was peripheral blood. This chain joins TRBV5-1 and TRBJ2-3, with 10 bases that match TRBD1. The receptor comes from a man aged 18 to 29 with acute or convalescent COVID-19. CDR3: CASSFGQGGNTQYF. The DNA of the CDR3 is TGCGCCAGCAGCTTTGGACAGGGGGGAAATACGCAGTATTTT.